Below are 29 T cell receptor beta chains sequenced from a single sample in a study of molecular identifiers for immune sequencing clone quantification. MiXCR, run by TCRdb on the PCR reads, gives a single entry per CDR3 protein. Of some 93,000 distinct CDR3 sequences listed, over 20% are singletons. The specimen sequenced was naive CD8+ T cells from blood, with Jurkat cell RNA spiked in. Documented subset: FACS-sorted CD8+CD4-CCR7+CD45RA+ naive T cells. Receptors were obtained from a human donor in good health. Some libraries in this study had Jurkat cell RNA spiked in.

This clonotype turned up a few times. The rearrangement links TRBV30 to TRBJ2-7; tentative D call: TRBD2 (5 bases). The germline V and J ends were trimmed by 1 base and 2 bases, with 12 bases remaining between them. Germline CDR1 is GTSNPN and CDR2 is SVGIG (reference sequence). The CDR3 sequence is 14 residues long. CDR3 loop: CAWSELGFAYEQYF. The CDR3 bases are TGTGCCTGGAGTGAACTAGGATTCGCCTACGAGCAGTACTTC.

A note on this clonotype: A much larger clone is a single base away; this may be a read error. The CDR3 bases are TGTGCCAGCAACTTACAGACGGATGAAAAACTGTTTTTT. Amino acids: CASNLQTDEKLFF. The chain joins TRBV7-9 to TRBJ1-4; D gene uncertain. This CDR3 is 13 amino acids long. Germline loops: CDR1 SEHNR, CDR2 FQNEAQ (reference sequence).

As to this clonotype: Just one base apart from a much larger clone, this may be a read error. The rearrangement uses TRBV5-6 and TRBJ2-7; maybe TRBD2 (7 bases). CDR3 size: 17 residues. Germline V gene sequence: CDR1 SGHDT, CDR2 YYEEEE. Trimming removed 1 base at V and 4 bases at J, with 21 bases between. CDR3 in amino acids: CASSLQYGRGARYEQYF. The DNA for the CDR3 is TGTGCCAGCAGCTTGCAATATGGACGGGGGGCGCGGTACGAGCAGTACTTC.

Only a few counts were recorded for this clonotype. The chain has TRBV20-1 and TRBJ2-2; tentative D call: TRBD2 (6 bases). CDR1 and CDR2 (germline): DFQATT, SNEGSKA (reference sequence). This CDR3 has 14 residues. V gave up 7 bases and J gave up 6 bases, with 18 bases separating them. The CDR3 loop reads CSGEDRGSSGELFF. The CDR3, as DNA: TGCAGTGGGGAGGACCGGGGATCTTCCGGGGAGCTGTTTTTT.

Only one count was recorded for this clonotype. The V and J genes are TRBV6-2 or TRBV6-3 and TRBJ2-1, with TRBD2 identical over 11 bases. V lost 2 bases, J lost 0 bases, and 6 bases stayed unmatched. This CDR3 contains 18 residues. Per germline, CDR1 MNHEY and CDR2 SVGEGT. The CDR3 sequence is CASSYVPGLAVSYNEQFF. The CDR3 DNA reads TGTGCCAGCAGTTACGTTCCGGGACTAGCGGTCTCCTACAATGAGCAGTTCTTC.

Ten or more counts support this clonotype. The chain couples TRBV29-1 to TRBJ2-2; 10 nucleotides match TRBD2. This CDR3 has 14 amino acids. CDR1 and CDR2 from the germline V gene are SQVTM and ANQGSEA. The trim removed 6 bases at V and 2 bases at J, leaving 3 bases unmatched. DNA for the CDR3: TGCAGCGTGATAGCGGGAGGAAACACCGGGGAGCTGTTTTTT. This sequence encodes CSVIAGGNTGELFF.

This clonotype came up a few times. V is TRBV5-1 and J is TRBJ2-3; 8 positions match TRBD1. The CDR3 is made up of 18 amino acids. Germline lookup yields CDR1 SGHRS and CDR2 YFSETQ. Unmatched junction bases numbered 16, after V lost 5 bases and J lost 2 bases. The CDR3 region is CASSRTGPFAGNTDTQYF. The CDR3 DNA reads TGCGCCAGCAGTCGGACAGGGCCCTTCGCGGGAAACACAGATACGCAGTATTTT. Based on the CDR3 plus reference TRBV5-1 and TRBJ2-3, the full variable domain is KAGVTQTPRYLIKTRGQQVTLSCSPISGHRSVSWYQQTPGQGLQFLFEYFSETQRNKGNFPGRFSGRQFSNSRSEMNVSTLELGDSALYLCASSRTGPFAGNTDTQYFGPGTRLTVL.

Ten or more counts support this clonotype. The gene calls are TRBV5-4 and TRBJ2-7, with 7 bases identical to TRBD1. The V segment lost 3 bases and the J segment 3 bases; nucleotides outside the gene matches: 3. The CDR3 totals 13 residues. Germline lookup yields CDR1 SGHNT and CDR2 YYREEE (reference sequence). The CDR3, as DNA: TGTGCCAGCAGCTACCGGGACAGCTACGAGCAGTACTTC. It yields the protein CASSYRDSYEQYF.

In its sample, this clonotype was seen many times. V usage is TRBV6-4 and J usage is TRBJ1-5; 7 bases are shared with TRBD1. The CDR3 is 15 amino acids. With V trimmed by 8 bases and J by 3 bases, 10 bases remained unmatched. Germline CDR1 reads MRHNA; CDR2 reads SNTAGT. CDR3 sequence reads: CASGRPGQHNQPQHF. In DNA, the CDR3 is TGTGCCAGCGGGCGACCGGGACAGCACAATCAGCCCCAGCATTTT.

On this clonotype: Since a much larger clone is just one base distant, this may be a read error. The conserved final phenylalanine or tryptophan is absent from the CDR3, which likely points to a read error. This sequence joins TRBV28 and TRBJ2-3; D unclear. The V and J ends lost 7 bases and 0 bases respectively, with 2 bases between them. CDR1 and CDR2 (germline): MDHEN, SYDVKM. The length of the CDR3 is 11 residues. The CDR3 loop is CASNSTDTQYL. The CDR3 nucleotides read TGTGCCAGCAACAGCACAGATACGCAGTATCTT.

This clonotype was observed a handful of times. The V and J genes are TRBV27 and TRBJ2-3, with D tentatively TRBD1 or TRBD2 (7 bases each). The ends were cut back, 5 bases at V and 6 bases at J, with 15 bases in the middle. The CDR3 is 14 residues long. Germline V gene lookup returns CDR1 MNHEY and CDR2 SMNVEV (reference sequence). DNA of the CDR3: TGTGCCAGCAGTAAGGGGACAGCGGGGGATACGCAGTATTTT. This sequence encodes CASSKGTAGDTQYF.

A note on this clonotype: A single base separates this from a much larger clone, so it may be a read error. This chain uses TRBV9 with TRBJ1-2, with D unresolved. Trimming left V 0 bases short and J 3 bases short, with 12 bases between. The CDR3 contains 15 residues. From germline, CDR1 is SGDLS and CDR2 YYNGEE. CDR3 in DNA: TGTGCCAGCAGCGTAGTTACCCGACTAGACTATGGCTACACCTTC. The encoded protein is CASSVVTRLDYGYTF.

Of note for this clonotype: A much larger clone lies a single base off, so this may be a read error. In nucleotides, the CDR3 is TGCGCCGGCAGCCAAGACAGGCCCCCCTACAATGAGCAGTTCTTC. This gives the protein CAGSQDRPPYNEQFF. V usage is TRBV4-1 and J usage is TRBJ2-1; a possible D gene is TRBD1 (6 bases). Germline values: CDR1 MGHRA, CDR2 YSYEKL. The CDR3 runs 15 residues.

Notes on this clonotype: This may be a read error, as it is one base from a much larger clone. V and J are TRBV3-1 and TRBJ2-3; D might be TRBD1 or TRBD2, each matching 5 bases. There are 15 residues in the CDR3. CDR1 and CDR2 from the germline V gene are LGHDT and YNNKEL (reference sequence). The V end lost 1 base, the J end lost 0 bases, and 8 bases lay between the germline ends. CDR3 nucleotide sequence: TGTGCCAGCAGCCAAGGGGGGACCAGCACAGATACGCAGTATTTT. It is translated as CASSQGGTSTDTQYF.

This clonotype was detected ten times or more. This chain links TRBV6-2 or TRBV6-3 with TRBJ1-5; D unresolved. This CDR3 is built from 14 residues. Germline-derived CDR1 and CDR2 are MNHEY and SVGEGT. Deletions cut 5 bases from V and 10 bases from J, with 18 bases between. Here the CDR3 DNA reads TGTGCCAGCAGTCAGACAAACAGCTTCGGCCCCCAGCATTTT. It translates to CASSQTNSFGPQHF.

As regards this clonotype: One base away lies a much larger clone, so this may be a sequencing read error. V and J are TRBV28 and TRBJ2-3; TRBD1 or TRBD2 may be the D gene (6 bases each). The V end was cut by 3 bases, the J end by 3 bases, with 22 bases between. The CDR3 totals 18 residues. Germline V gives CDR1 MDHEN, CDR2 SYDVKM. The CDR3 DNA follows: TGTGCCAGCAGTTTGGGACTTACAGGGACCCCTCGAACAGATACGCAGTATTTT. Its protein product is CASSLGLTGTPRTDTQYF.

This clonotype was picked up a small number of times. The CDR3 is CASSMFLGGPYEQYF. CDR3 coding DNA: TGTGCCAGTAGTATGTTTTTGGGGGGGCCCTACGAGCAGTACTTC. The V gene is TRBV19, the J gene TRBJ2-7; D might be TRBD2 (7 bases). The CDR3 runs to 15 residues. Per germline, CDR1 LNHDA and CDR2 SQIVND (reference sequence). Between the trimmed V and J ends, which lost 3 bases and 2 bases, there was a span of 14 bases.

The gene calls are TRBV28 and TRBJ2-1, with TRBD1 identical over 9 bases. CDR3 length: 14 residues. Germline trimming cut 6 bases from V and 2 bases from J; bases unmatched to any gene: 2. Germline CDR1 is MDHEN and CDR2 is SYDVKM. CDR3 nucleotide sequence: TGTGCCAGCAGATACAGGGGGCCCTACAATGAGCAGTTCTTC. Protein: CASRYRGPYNEQFF.

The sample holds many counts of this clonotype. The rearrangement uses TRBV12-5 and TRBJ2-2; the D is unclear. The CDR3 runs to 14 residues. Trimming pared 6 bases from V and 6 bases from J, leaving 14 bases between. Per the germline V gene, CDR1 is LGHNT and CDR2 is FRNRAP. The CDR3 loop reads CASGQDLRAGELFF. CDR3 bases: TGTGCTAGTGGCCAGGACCTCCGGGCCGGGGAGCTGTTTTTT.

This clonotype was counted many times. The CDR3 DNA reads as TGCGCCAGCAGCCAAACAGGGGGGTTGATATACGAGCAGTACTTC. Translated, it gives CASSQTGGLIYEQYF. The chain recombines TRBV4-1 with TRBJ2-7; 8 bases align to TRBD1. V dropped 2 bases and J dropped 4; count of bases not matched to a gene: 7. The length of the CDR3 is 15 residues. Per the germline V gene, CDR1 is MGHRA and CDR2 is YSYEKL.

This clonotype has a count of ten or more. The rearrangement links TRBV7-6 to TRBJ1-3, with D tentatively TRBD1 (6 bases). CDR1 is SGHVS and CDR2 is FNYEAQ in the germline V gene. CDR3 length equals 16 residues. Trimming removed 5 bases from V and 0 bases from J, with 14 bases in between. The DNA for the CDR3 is TGTGCCAGCAGCCCCAAGGGGGTCGGCTCTGGAAACACCATATATTTT. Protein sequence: CASSPKGVGSGNTIYF.

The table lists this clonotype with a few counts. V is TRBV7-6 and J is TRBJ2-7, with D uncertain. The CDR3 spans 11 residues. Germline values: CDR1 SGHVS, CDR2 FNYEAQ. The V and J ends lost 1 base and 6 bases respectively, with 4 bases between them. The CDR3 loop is CASSLGCEQYF. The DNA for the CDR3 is TGTGCCAGCAGCTTAGGCTGCGAGCAGTACTTC.

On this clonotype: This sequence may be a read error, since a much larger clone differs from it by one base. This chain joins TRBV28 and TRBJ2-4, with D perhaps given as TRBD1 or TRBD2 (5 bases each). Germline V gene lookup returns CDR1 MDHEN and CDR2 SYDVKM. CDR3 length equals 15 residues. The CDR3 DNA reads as TGTGCCGGCAGCTCCGGGACGGAAGCCAAAAACATTCAGTACTTC. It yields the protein CAGSSGTEAKNIQYF.

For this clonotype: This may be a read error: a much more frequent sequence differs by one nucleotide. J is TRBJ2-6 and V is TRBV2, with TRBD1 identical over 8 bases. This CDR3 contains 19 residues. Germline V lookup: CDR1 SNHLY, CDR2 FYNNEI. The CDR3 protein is CVSSERTGFRISGANVLTF. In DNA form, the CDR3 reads TGTGTCAGCAGTGAGAGGACAGGGTTTCGTATCTCTGGGGCCAACGTCCTGACTTTC.

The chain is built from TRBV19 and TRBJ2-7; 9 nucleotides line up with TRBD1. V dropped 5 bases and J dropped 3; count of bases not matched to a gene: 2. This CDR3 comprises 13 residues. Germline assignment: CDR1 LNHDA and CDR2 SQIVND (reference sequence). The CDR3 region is CASSETGGYEQYF. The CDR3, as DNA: TGTGCCAGTAGTGAGACAGGGGGCTACGAGCAGTACTTC.

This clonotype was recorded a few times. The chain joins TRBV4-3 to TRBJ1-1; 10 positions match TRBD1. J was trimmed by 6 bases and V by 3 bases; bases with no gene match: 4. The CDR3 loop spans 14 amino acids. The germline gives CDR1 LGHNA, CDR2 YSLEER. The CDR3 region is CASSQDRGGPEAFF. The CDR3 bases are TGCGCCAGCAGCCAGGACAGGGGGGGCCCTGAAGCTTTCTTT.

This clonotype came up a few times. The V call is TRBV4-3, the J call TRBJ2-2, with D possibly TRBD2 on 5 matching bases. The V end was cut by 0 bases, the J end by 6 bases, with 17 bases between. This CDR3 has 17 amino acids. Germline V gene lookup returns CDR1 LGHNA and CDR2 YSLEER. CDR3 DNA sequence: TGCGCCAGCAGCCAAGATTACTTAGTTCGGGGAGCCGGGGAGCTGTTTTTT. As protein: CASSQDYLVRGAGELFF.

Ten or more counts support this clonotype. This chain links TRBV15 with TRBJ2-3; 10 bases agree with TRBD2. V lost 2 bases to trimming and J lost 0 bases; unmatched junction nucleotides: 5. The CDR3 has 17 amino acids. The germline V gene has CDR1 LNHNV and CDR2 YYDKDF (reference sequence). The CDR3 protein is CATSRKTSGSSTDTQYF. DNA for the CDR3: TGTGCCACCAGCAGAAAGACTAGCGGGTCTAGCACAGATACGCAGTATTTT.

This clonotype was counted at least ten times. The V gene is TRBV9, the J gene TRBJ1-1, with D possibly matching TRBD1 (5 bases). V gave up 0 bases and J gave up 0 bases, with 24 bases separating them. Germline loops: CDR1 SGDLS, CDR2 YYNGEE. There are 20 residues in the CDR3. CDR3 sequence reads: CASSVVPREARGSMNTEAFF. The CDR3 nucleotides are TGTGCCAGCAGCGTAGTCCCAAGGGAGGCAAGGGGATCCATGAACACTGAAGCTTTCTTT.